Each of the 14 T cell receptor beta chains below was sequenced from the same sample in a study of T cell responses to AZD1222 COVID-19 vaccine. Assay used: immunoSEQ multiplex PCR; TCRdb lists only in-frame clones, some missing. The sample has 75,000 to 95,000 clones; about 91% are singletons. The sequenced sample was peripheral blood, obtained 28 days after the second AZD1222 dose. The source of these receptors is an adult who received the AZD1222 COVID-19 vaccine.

The CDR3 bases are TGTGCCAGCAGCATCTACCCGGTACAGGACACAGATACGCAGTATTTT. It specifies CASSIYPVQDTDTQYF. The chain is built from TRBV7-9 and TRBJ2-3, with D perhaps matching TRBD1 (5 bases). Trimming removed 5 bases from V and 2 bases from J, with 17 bases in between. CDR1 and CDR2 from the germline V gene are SEHNR and FQNEAQ (reference sequence). This CDR3 comprises 16 residues.

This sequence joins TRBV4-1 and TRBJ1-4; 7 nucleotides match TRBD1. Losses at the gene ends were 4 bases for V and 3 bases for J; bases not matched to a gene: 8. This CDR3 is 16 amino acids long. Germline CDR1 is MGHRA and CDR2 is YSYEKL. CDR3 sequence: CASSPHPGQPNEKLFF. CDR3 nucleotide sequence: TGCGCCAGCAGCCCTCATCCGGGACAGCCTAATGAAAAACTGTTTTTT.

As DNA, the CDR3 is TGTGCCAGCAGTCCCTCCCCGTACGGGATCGGGGCCAATGAGCAGTTCTTC. This translates into CASSPSPYGIGANEQFF. V and J are TRBV7-2 and TRBJ2-1, with D perhaps assigned TRBD1 or TRBD2 (5 bases each). V was clipped by 6 bases and J by 6 bases, with 24 bases between them. The CDR3 spans 17 residues. From germline, CDR1 is SGHTA and CDR2 FQGNSA.

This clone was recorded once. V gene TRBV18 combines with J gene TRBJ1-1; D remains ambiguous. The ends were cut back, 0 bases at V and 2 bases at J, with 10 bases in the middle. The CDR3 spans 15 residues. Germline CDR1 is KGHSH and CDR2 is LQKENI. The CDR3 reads CASSPPLVTNTEAFF. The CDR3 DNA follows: TGTGCCAGCTCACCACCTCTTGTCACTAACACTGAAGCTTTCTTT. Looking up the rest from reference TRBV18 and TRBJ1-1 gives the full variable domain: NAGVMQNPRHLVRRRGQEARLRCSPMKGHSHVYWYRQLPEEGLKFMVYLQKENIIDESGMPKERFSAEFPKEGPSILRIQQVVRGDSAAYFCASSPPLVTNTEAFFGQGTRLTVV.

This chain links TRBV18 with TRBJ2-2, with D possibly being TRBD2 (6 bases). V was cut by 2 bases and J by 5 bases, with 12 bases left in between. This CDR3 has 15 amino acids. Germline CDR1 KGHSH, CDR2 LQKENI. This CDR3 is CASSPWRDRTGELFF. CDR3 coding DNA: TGTGCCAGCTCACCATGGCGGGATCGGACCGGGGAGCTGTTTTTT.

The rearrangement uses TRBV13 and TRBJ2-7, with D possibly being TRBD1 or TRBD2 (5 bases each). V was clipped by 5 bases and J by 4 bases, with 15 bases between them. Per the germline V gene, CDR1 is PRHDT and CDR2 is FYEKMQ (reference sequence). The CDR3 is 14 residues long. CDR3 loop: CASSEGRTGYEQYF. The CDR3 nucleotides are TGTGCCAGCAGCGAGGGACGGACGGGATACGAGCAGTACTTC.

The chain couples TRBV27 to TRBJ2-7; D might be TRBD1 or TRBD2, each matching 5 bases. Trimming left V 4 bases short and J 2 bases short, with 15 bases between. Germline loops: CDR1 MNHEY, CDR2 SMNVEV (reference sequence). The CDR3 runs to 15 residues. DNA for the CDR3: TGTGCCAGCAGTTCCCCCGAGGGGTGGGCCTACGAGCAGTACTTC. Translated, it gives CASSSPEGWAYEQYF.

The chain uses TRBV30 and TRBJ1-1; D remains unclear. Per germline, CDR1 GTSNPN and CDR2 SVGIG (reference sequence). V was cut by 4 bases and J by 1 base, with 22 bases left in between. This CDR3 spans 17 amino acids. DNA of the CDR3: TGTGCCTGGACCACGCGATTTTTAGGGAGAGCGAACACTGAAGCTTTCTTT. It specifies CAWTTRFLGRANTEAFF.

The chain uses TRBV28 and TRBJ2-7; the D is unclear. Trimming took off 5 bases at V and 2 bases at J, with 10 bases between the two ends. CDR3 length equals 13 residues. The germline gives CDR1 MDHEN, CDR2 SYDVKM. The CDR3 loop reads CASSLHGAYEQYF. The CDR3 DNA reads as TGTGCCAGCAGTCTCCATGGGGCCTACGAGCAGTACTTC.

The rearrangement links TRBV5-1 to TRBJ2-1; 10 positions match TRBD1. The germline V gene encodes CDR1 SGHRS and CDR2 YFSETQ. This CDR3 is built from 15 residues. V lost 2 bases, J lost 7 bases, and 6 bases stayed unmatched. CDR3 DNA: TGCGCCAGCAGCTTACCCGGGACAGGGGTGAATGAGCAGTTCTTC. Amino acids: CASSLPGTGVNEQFF.

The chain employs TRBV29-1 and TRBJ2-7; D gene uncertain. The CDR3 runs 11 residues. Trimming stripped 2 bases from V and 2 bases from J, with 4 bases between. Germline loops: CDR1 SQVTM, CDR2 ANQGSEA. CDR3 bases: TGCAGCGTTGAAATAACCTACGAGCAGTACTTC. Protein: CSVEITYEQYF.

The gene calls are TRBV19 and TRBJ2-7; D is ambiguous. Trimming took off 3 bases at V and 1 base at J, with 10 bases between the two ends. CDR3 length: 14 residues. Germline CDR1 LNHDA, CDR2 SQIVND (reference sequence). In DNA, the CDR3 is TGTGCCAGTAGTATTTATACTAATTCCTACGAGCAGTACTTC. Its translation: CASSIYTNSYEQYF.

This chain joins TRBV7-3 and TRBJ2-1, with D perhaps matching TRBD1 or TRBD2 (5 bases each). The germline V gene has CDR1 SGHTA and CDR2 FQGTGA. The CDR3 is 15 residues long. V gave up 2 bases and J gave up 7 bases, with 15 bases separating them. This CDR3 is CASSLGPFWGNEQFF. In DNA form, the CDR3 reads TGTGCCAGCAGCTTAGGGCCTTTTTGGGGGAATGAGCAGTTCTTC.

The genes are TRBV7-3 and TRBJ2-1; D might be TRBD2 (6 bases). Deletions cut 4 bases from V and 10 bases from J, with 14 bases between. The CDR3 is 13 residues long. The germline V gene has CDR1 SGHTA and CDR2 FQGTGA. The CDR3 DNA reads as TGTGCCAGCAGCTCCAGAGTCGCGGGGGAGCAGTTCTTC. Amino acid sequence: CASSSRVAGEQFF.